This T cell receptor (beta chain) stems from a study of OX40 agonist ivuxolimab in advanced cancers. The study, taken as a whole, reports: At 0.1 to 3.0 mg/kg and by week 6, clonal expansion occurred in CD4+ and CD8+ blood T cells. More expanded clones were found, on average, in CD8+ than in CD4+ T cells.

The germline V gene encodes CDR1 MDHEN and CDR2 SYDVKM. The CDR3 covers 14 residues. J was trimmed by 1 base and V by 3 bases; bases with no gene match: 2. The cohort excluded patients with autoimmune disease history or systemic immunosuppression. Comment on this clone: The antigen remains undetermined.

The table came from immunoSEQ multiplex PCR; TCRdb's copy has only in-frame clones and leaves some out. The data show about 27,000 clones, with 75% to 90% seen just once and approximately 28% held by the top ten. Material: CD4+ or CD8+ T cells sorted from blood, obtained in a trial of the OX40 agonist ivuxolimab. This sequence was found in an adult with an advanced solid tumor such as melanoma, head and neck, liver or kidney cancer. This chain joins TRBV28 and TRBJ1-1; TRBD1 aligns across 7 bases. This CDR3 reads CASSLAGGNTEAFF. Written as DNA, the CDR3 is TGTGCCAGCAGTTTGGCAGGGGGGAACACTGAAGCTTTCTTT.